Below, 22 T cell receptor beta chains from the same sample are listed, as sequenced in a study of blood T cell repertoires in COVID-19. Repertoires were generated with immunoSEQ multiplex PCR, while TCRdb's copy carries only in-frame clones and drops some. The repertoire holds about 190,000 clones, approximately 86% seen once, with less than 1.5% in the top ten. Input material: peripheral blood. The receptors shown here come from a man younger than 45 with acute or convalescent COVID-19.

The chain employs TRBV15 and TRBJ2-5; D gene unclear. Germline V gene lookup returns CDR1 LNHNV and CDR2 YYDKDF (reference sequence). Deletions cut 0 bases from V and 5 bases from J, with 7 bases between. The CDR3 is 13 amino acids. The CDR3 DNA reads as TGTGCCACCAGCAGAGATCTCGAGGAGACCCAGTACTTC. It encodes CATSRDLEETQYF.

DNA for the CDR3: TGTGCCAGCACCGGCTCTGGGGCCAACGTCCTGACTTTC. Translation gives CASTGSGANVLTF. V is TRBV27 and J is TRBJ2-6; D remains ambiguous. In germline, CDR1 is MNHEY, CDR2 SMNVEV (reference sequence). This CDR3 is 13 amino acids long. The germline V and J ends were trimmed by 7 bases and 0 bases, with 4 bases remaining between them.

This chain connects TRBV2 to TRBJ1-5; D gene uncertain. Trimming pared 6 bases from V and 0 bases from J, leaving 12 bases between. The length of the CDR3 is 15 residues. Germline lookup yields CDR1 SNHLY and CDR2 FYNNEI. In DNA, the CDR3 is TGTGCCAGCAGGGCTGGGCCGAATAGCAATCAGCCCCAGCATTTT. It specifies CASRAGPNSNQPQHF.

The rearrangement joins TRBV3-1 (or the pseudogene TRBV3-2) to TRBJ1-2; a possible D gene is TRBD1 (5 bases). The V and J ends lost 3 bases and 3 bases respectively, with 11 bases between them. The CDR3 loop spans 14 amino acids. Germline V CDR1 and CDR2: LGHDT, YNNKEL (reference sequence). Written as DNA, the CDR3 is TGTGCCAGCAGCCAGGACACCCGCGACTATGGCTACACCTTC. It codes for CASSQDTRDYGYTF.

This chain's CDR3 is CASSFTGNSPYNEQFF. The CDR3 DNA reads TGTGCCAGTAGTTTTACAGGGAATTCCCCCTACAATGAGCAGTTCTTC. The chain carries TRBV19 and TRBJ2-1; tentative D call: TRBD1 (6 bases). The V gene lost 5 bases and the J gene lost 2 bases, with 16 bases spanning the gap. Germline V gene lookup returns CDR1 LNHDA and CDR2 SQIVND (reference sequence). This CDR3 contains 16 residues.

The gene calls are TRBV29-1 and TRBJ2-1, with a weak D call TRBD2 (6 bases). Germline CDR1 and CDR2: SQVTM and ANQGSEA. The CDR3 totals 14 residues. The V end lost 4 bases, the J end lost 4 bases, and 14 bases lay between the germline ends. CDR3 residues: CSVVRRESYNEQFF. The CDR3 DNA is TGCAGCGTTGTCAGACGGGAGAGTTACAATGAGCAGTTCTTC.

The chain couples TRBV12-3 or TRBV12-4 to TRBJ1-4; a weak D match, TRBD1 (5 bases). The CDR3 totals 11 residues. The V gene lost 3 bases and the J gene lost 17 bases, with 13 bases spanning the gap. The CDR3: CASSFGGIGFF. The CDR3 coding sequence is TGTGCCAGCAGTTTTGGGGGGATAGGTTTTTTT.

This clone showed up just a few times. This chain uses TRBV10-3 with TRBJ1-3; D ambiguous. Germline V gene data show CDR1 as ENHRY and CDR2 as SYGVKD. Trimming cost V 7 bases and J 1 base, with 17 bases left between them. There are 16 residues in the CDR3. The CDR3 bases are TGTGCCATCAAGGGTTCGGACCGGGGATCTGGAAACACCATATATTTT. This encodes CAIKGSDRGSGNTIYF.

The J gene is TRBJ2-4, the V gene TRBV18; TRBD2 matches at 10 bases. The CDR3 length is 16 residues. The ends lost 3 bases at V and 6 bases at J; junction bases unmatched: 8. The V gene's germline CDR1 is KGHSH and CDR2 LQKENI. The CDR3 coding sequence is TGTGCCAGCTCACCGCGAGCGGGAGGGCCGATAAACATTCAGTACTTC. It codes for CASSPRAGGPINIQYF.

The chain combines TRBV28 with TRBJ2-3; no definite D call. This CDR3 is built from 15 residues. V lost 8 bases and J 0 bases, leaving 15 bases between the germline ends. Germline-derived CDR1 and CDR2 are MDHEN and SYDVKM. CDR3 bases: TGTGCCAGCGCTGGTGTCGGAGTGAGCACAGATACGCAGTATTTT. Translating it yields CASAGVGVSTDTQYF.

CDR3 DNA sequence: TGTGCCAGCAGTTTTGAAGCTAATTCACCCCTCCACTTT. This translates into CASSFEANSPLHF. This sequence joins TRBV12-3 or TRBV12-4 and TRBJ1-6, with D hard to call. Trimming took off 3 bases at V and 6 bases at J, with 6 bases between the two ends. This CDR3 is built from 13 residues.

V gene TRBV19 combines with J gene TRBJ1-4, with a tentative D call TRBD1 (6 bases). Trimming cost V 6 bases and J 11 bases, with 13 bases left between them. CDR1 LNHDA and CDR2 SQIVND come from the germline V gene (reference sequence). The CDR3 is 12 residues long. The CDR3 DNA reads as TGTGCCAGTAGCCAGGGGTGGAACAAACTGTTTTTT. Protein sequence: CASSQGWNKLFF.

This sequence joins TRBV11-2 and TRBJ1-2; D perhaps matches TRBD1 (5 bases). V was trimmed by 4 bases and J by 8 bases, leaving 11 bases between them. CDR3 size: 12 residues. Germline loops: CDR1 SGHAT, CDR2 FQNNGV. The CDR3 DNA sequence: TGTGCCAGCAGCTCCAGGGTCGGCGGCTACACCTTC. This codes for CASSSRVGGYTF.

The J gene is TRBJ1-6, the V gene TRBV27, with 7 bases identical to TRBD1. Germline CDR1 MNHEY, CDR2 SMNVEV (reference sequence). This CDR3 contains 19 residues. The J segment lost 7 bases and the V segment lost 0 bases, leaving 15 bases of the junction unmatched. CDR3 coding DNA: TGTGCCAGCAGTTTATCCCGACCGTGGGACAGAGGACGAAATTCACCCCTCCACTTT. Translating it yields CASSLSRPWDRGRNSPLHF.

A note on this clone: This CDR3 is also generated by other DNA sequences in the sample. The chain couples TRBV6-2 or TRBV6-3 to TRBJ2-7, with D unresolved. V lost 0 bases, J lost 0 bases, and 3 bases lay in between. Per germline, CDR1 MNHEY and CDR2 SVGEGT. This CDR3 region has 13 residues. The CDR3 DNA reads TGTGCCAGCAGTTACTCCCTCTCCTACGAGCAGTACTTC. This codes for CASSYSLSYEQYF.

The rearrangement links TRBV30 to TRBJ1-5, with 8 bases that match TRBD1. Germline lookup yields CDR1 GTSNPN and CDR2 SVGIG (reference sequence). Unmatched junction bases numbered 8, after V lost 1 base and J lost 9 bases. The CDR3 totals 14 residues. The CDR3 DNA follows: TGTGCCTGGAGTGAGGGGACAGGCTGGCGGCCCCAGCATTTT. This gives the protein CAWSEGTGWRPQHF.

The CDR3 protein is CASSPRQVLGGYTF. CDR3 coding DNA: TGTGCCAGCAGCCCACGACAGGTCCTGGGTGGCTACACCTTC. The V and J genes are TRBV3-1 (or the pseudogene TRBV3-2) and TRBJ1-2, with D possibly TRBD1 on 6 matching bases. Germline V gene sequence: CDR1 LGHDT, CDR2 YNNKEL (reference sequence). CDR3 length: 14 amino acids. Trimming left V 4 bases short and J 7 bases short, with 16 bases between.

The V call is TRBV6-5, the J call TRBJ1-4; 9 nucleotides agree with TRBD1. The CDR3 is made up of 14 amino acids. CDR1 MNHEY and CDR2 SVGAGI come from the germline V gene. Losses at the gene ends were 0 bases for V and 8 bases for J; bases not matched to a gene: 1. CDR3 bases: TGTGCCAGCAGTTACTCGGACAGGGGCGAAAAACTGTTTTTT. The encoded protein is CASSYSDRGEKLFF.

The rearrangement joins TRBV28 to TRBJ2-7; 8 nucleotides align to TRBD2. J gave up 5 bases and V 6 bases, and 6 bases lay outside the gene matches. Per the germline V gene, CDR1 is MDHEN and CDR2 is SYDVKM. The CDR3 spans 13 residues. The CDR3 DNA reads as TGTGCCAGCAGCTCGGGGGGGCGGCACGAGCAGTACTTC. This gives the protein CASSSGGRHEQYF.

The chain is built from TRBV9 and TRBJ1-2; D possibly corresponds to TRBD1 (5 bases). The germline V and J ends were trimmed by 1 base and 1 base, with 8 bases remaining between them. The V gene's germline CDR1 is SGDLS and CDR2 YYNGEE. This CDR3 has 14 residues. CDR3 bases: TGTGCCAGCAGCGTACAGGGCAGTAACTATGGCTACACCTTC. Its protein product is CASSVQGSNYGYTF.

CDR3 DNA sequence: TGTGCCAGCAGCACCGGACAGGGCACTGAAGCTTTCTTT. Protein: CASSTGQGTEAFF. The chain recombines TRBV5-6 with TRBJ1-1; 8 nucleotides align to TRBD1. This CDR3 region has 13 residues. The germline V gene has CDR1 SGHDT and CDR2 YYEEEE. V was pared by 4 bases and J by 4 bases, with 3 bases of the junction left unmatched.

The chain employs TRBV7-2 and TRBJ2-2; 7 bases agree with TRBD2. Germline V lookup: CDR1 SGHTA, CDR2 FQGNSA. The CDR3 spans 14 residues. V shed 5 bases and J 4 bases; nucleotides not matched to a gene: 4. The CDR3 sequence: CASSAGGGTGELFF. The CDR3 bases are TGTGCCAGCAGCGCCGGCGGGGGCACCGGGGAGCTGTTTTTT. Full variable domain (remainder filled in from reference TRBV7-2 and TRBJ2-2): GAGVSQSPSNKVTEKGKDVELRCDPISGHTALYWYRQSLGQGLEFLIYFQGNSAPDKSGLPSDRFSAERTGGSVSTLTIQRTQQEDSAVYLCASSAGGGTGELFFGEGSRLTVL.